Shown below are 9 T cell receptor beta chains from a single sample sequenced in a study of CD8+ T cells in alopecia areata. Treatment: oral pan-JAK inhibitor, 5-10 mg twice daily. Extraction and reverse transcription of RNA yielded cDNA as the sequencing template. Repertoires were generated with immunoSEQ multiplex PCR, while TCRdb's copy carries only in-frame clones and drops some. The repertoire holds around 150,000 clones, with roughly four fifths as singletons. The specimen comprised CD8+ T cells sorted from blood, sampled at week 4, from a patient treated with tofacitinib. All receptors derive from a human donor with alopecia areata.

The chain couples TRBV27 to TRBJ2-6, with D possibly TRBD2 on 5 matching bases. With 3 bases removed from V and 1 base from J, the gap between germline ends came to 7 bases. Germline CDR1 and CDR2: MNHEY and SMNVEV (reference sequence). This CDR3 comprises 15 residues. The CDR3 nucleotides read TGTGCCAGCAGTTTGAGGGAGTCTGGGGCCAACGTCCTGACTTTC. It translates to CASSLRESGANVLTF.

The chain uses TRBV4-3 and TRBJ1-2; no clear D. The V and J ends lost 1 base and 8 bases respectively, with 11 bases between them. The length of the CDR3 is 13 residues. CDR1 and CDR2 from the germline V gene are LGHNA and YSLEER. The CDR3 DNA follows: TGCGCCAGCAGCCAAGGGGAAAGGAGGGGCTACACCTTC. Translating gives CASSQGERRGYTF.

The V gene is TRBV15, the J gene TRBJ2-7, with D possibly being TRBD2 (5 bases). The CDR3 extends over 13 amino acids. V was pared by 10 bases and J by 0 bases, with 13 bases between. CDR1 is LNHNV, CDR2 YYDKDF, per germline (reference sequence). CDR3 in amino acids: CASATGNSYEQYF. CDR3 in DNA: TGTGCCAGCGCGACCGGGAACTCCTACGAGCAGTACTTC.

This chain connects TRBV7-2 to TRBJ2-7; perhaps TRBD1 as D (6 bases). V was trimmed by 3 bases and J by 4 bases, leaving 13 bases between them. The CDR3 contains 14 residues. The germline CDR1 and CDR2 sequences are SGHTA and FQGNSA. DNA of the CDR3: TGTGCCAGCAGCTTTTCCGGGACAAAATACGAGCAGTACTTC. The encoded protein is CASSFSGTKYEQYF.

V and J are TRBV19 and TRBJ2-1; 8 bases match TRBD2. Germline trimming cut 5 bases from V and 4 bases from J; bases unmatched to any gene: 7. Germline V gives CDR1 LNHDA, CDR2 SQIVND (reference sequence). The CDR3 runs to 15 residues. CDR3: CASSGSSGGYNEQFF. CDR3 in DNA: TGTGCCAGTAGTGGTTCGAGCGGGGGATACAATGAGCAGTTCTTC.

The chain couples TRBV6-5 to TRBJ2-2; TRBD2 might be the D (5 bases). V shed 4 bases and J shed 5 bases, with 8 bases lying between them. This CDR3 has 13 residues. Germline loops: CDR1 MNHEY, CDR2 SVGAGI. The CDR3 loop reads CASSLARTGELFF. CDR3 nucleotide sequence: TGTGCCAGCAGTTTAGCGCGAACCGGGGAGCTGTTTTTT.

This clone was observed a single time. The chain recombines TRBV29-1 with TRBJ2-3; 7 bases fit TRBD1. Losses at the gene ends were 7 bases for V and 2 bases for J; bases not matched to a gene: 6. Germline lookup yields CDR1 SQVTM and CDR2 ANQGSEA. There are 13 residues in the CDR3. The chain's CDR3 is CSARQGLTDTQYF. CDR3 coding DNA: TGCAGCGCGCGACAGGGCCTCACAGATACGCAGTATTTT.

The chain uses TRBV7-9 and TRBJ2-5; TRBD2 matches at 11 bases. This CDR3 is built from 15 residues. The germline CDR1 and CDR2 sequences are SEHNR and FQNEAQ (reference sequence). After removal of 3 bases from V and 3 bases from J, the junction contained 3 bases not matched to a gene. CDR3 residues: CASSFPTSGKETQYF. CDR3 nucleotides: TGTGCCAGCAGCTTCCCGACTAGCGGGAAAGAGACCCAGTACTTC.

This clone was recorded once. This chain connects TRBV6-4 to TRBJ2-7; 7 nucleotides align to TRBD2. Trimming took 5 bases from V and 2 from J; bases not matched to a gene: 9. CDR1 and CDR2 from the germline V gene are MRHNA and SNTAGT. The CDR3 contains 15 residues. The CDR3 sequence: CASSPLAGDAYEQYF. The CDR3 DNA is TGTGCCAGCAGTCCCCTGGCGGGGGACGCCTACGAGCAGTACTTC.